Listed here are 22 T cell receptor beta chains from one sample, sequenced in a study of cytomegalovirus exposure and HLA in healthy donors. Use of 60 Vbeta and 13 Jbeta primers characterized the PCR. TCRdb's table, derived via immunoSEQ multiplex PCR, lists solely in-frame clones and lacks some. The sample yields about 200,000 clones, around 75% seen once. The sequencing sample was made of PBMCs. All receptors come from a male donor in good health and CMV-seropositive.

The V gene is TRBV19, the J gene TRBJ1-1, with D possibly TRBD1 on 5 matching bases. The CDR3 is made up of 13 amino acids. Germline loops: CDR1 LNHDA, CDR2 SQIVND (reference sequence). V lost 7 bases, J lost 5 bases, and 14 bases lay in between. The chain's CDR3 is CASTDTGPTEAFF. CDR3 sequence (DNA): TGTGCCAGTACTGACACAGGACCAACTGAAGCTTTCTTT.

The chain carries TRBV30 and TRBJ1-6, with D possibly matching TRBD1 (6 bases). Deletions cut 1 base from V and 7 bases from J, with 11 bases between. Germline V gene sequence: CDR1 GTSNPN, CDR2 SVGIG (reference sequence). This CDR3 comprises 14 residues. CDR3 nucleotide sequence: TGTGCCTGGAGTGCGGACAGACTCAATTCACCCCTCCACTTT. Protein product: CAWSADRLNSPLHF.

The CDR3 DNA sequence: TGTGCCAGCAGCTTATACAGGGGGGGAGGAAACACCATATATTTT. The encoded protein is CASSLYRGGGNTIYF. V is TRBV7-3 and J is TRBJ1-3; TRBD1 matches at 8 bases. Germline V gene lookup returns CDR1 SGHTA and CDR2 FQGTGA. With 2 bases clipped from V and 4 bases from J, the junction kept 4 bases outside the gene matches. The CDR3 consists of 15 residues.

The genes are TRBV6-6 and TRBJ1-5, with 11 positions matching TRBD1. Germline V gene lookup returns CDR1 MNHNY and CDR2 SVGAGI (reference sequence). Unmatched junction bases numbered 3, after V lost 8 bases and J lost 9 bases. The CDR3 has 12 amino acids. CDR3 bases: TGTGCCAGCGGGACAGGGGGTCCGCCCCAGCATTTT. The encoded protein is CASGTGGPPQHF.

This rearrangement joins TRBV6-6 to TRBJ1-2, with 12 nucleotides matching TRBD1. CDR1 is MNHNY, CDR2 SVGAGI, per germline (reference sequence). The V gene end was trimmed by 5 bases and the J gene end by 10 bases; junction bases not matched to a gene: 11. CDR3 length: 15 residues. DNA of the CDR3: TGTGCCAGCAGTAGTTACGGGACAGGGGGCGGTGACTACACCTTC. Translation: CASSSYGTGGGDYTF.

The rearrangement uses TRBV29-1 and TRBJ2-1; TRBD2 matches 10 bases. With V trimmed by 6 bases and J by 7 bases, 12 bases remained unmatched. Germline loops: CDR1 SQVTM, CDR2 ANQGSEA. The CDR3 contains 15 residues. The CDR3 region is CSVFGLAASFNEQFF. In nucleotides, the CDR3 is TGCAGCGTATTCGGACTAGCGGCTTCTTTTAATGAGCAGTTCTTC.

CDR3 sequence reads: CASSSSGRAIDTQYF. The CDR3 DNA reads TGTGCCAGCAGTTCTAGCGGGAGGGCCATAGATACGCAGTATTTT. The V call is TRBV6-6, the J call TRBJ2-3; 12 bases are shared with TRBD2. Trimming took 4 bases from V and 5 from J; bases not matched to a gene: 4. The CDR3 length is 15 residues. Germline lookup yields CDR1 MNHNY and CDR2 SVGAGI (reference sequence).

J is TRBJ2-7 and V is TRBV4-2, with TRBD2 as a possible D gene (6 bases). CDR1 and CDR2 from the germline V gene are LGHNA and YNFKEQ. The length of the CDR3 is 14 residues. V lost 1 base and J 4 bases, leaving 11 bases between the germline ends. The CDR3 nucleotides read TGTGCCAGCAGCCAAGCACCGGGACTTTACGAGCAGTACTTC. It yields the protein CASSQAPGLYEQYF.

In DNA form, the CDR3 reads TGTGCCAGCAGCGTAGGGCACAGGGGGTTTAACGAGCAGTACTTC. Its translation is CASSVGHRGFNEQYF. V usage is TRBV9 and J usage is TRBJ2-7; 8 bases align to TRBD1. Germline V gives CDR1 SGDLS, CDR2 YYNGEE. J gave up 5 bases and V 0 bases, and 7 bases lay outside the gene matches. CDR3 length equals 15 residues. The whole variable domain, filled in from reference TRBV9 and TRBJ2-7, reads DSGVTQTPKHLITATGQRVTLRCSPRSGDLSVYWYQQSLDQGLQFLIQYYNGEERAKGNILERFSAQQFPDLHSELNLSSLELGDSALYFCASSVGHRGFNEQYFGPGTRLTVT.

The chain uses TRBV7-3 and TRBJ1-3; D is perhaps TRBD1 (5 bases). V was shortened by 2 bases and J by 2 bases, with 10 bases between the two germline ends. This CDR3 region has 15 residues. CDR1 SGHTA and CDR2 FQGTGA come from the germline V gene. The CDR3 nucleotides read TGTGCCAGCAGCTTATTTGGACAAGCTGGAAACACCATATATTTT. As protein: CASSLFGQAGNTIYF. Supplemented by reference TRBV7-3 and TRBJ1-3, the full variable domain reads GAGVSQTPSNKVTEKGKYVELRCDPISGHTALYWYRQSLGQGPEFLIYFQGTGAADDSGLPNDRFFAVRPEGSVSTLKIQRTERGDSAVYLCASSLFGQAGNTIYFGEGSWLTVV.

The chain has TRBV6-6 and TRBJ2-7; 9 bases line up with TRBD1. Germline CDR1 and CDR2: MNHNY and SVGAGI (reference sequence). Trimming took 4 bases from V and 3 from J; bases not matched to a gene: 1. CDR3 size: 13 residues. The CDR3 reads CASSLGQGYEQYF. The DNA for the CDR3 is TGTGCCAGCAGTTTGGGACAGGGCTACGAGCAGTACTTC.

The gene calls are TRBV4-2 and TRBJ1-1, with D possibly TRBD1 on 5 matching bases. This CDR3 comprises 18 residues. Germline assignment: CDR1 LGHNA and CDR2 YNFKEQ. The V and J ends lost 4 bases and 0 bases respectively, with 21 bases between them. CDR3 in amino acids: CASSPPSGLSGMNTEAFF. The CDR3, as DNA: TGTGCCAGCAGCCCCCCTTCGGGACTCTCGGGCATGAACACTGAAGCTTTCTTT.

Note on this clone: Given the absence of the conserved phenylalanine or tryptophan at the CDR3 end, a read error is likely. The chain has TRBV5-6 and TRBJ1-2; 7 bases are shared with TRBD1. Looked up from germline, CDR1 is SGHDT and CDR2 is YYEEEE. The CDR3 contains 14 residues. V was pared by 4 bases and J by 5 bases, with 8 bases of the junction left unmatched. DNA for the CDR3: TGTGCCAGCAGCCGATACAGGGGTCCTTATGGCTACACCCTC. It yields the protein CASSRYRGPYGYTL.

The chain joins TRBV7-2 to TRBJ2-5; 12 nucleotides agree with TRBD2. Germline CDR1 and CDR2: SGHTA and FQGNSA. Trimming cost V 1 base and J 5 bases; bases outside gene matches: 11. This CDR3 region has 18 residues. The DNA for the CDR3 is TGTGCCAGCAGCTTAGGGGCACTAGCGGGGGGATTCCGGGAGACCCAGTACTTC. The encoded protein is CASSLGALAGGFRETQYF.

This clone showed up just once. V and J are TRBV7-7 and TRBJ1-2; 9 positions agree with TRBD1. The germline V gene has CDR1 SSHAT and CDR2 FNYEAQ (reference sequence). The V segment lost 5 bases and the J segment 8 bases; nucleotides outside the gene matches: 15. The CDR3 extends over 16 amino acids. The CDR3: CASSPVTNRGHKGYTF. Written as DNA, the CDR3 is TGTGCCAGCAGCCCCGTGACGAACAGGGGGCACAAGGGCTACACCTTC.

V is TRBV4-1 and J is TRBJ2-1; 13 nucleotides agree with TRBD2. The germline CDR1 and CDR2 sequences are MGHRA and YSYEKL. After removal of 7 bases from V and 8 bases from J, the junction contained 14 bases not matched to a gene. This CDR3 is 17 amino acids long. The CDR3: CASNPSVTSGGVDEQFF. The CDR3, as DNA: TGCGCCAGCAATCCCTCGGTCACTAGCGGGGGGGTCGATGAGCAGTTCTTC.

CDR3 nucleotide sequence: TGTGCCTGGAGTGTAGGAAGGGACAGGACGTCGACTGAAGCTTTCTTT. It translates to CAWSVGRDRTSTEAFF. The chain couples TRBV30 to TRBJ1-1; 8 bases align to TRBD1. The CDR3 has 16 residues. The junction had 11 bases not matched to a gene; V was cut back by 0 bases and J by 5 bases. The germline CDR1 and CDR2 sequences are GTSNPN and SVGIG (reference sequence).

The genes are TRBV7-2 and TRBJ1-2; unclear D gene. This CDR3 is built from 14 residues. Looked up from germline, CDR1 is SGHTA and CDR2 is FQGNSA. The ends were cut back, 8 bases at V and 7 bases at J, with 20 bases in the middle. The CDR3 sequence: CASVPGLRRAGYTF. CDR3 DNA: TGTGCCAGCGTCCCGGGCCTCCGGAGGGCTGGCTACACCTTC.

The rearrangement joins TRBV2 to TRBJ1-3; 7 bases line up with TRBD1. Germline V lookup: CDR1 SNHLY, CDR2 FYNNEI. V lost 5 bases and J lost 4; bases outside the gene matches: 8. This CDR3 has 15 residues. CDR3 in DNA: TGTGCCAGCAGTTATCAACAGGGGCGCGGAAACACCATATATTTT. Protein sequence: CASSYQQGRGNTIYF.

The rearrangement links TRBV5-1 to TRBJ2-3; 10 positions agree with TRBD2. CDR3 length: 17 residues. Per germline, CDR1 SGHRS and CDR2 YFSETQ. Germline trimming cut 0 bases from V and 2 bases from J; bases unmatched to any gene: 6. The DNA of the CDR3 is TGCGCCAGCAGCTTGGCCGGGACTAGCGTGCCCACAGATACGCAGTATTTT. It encodes CASSLAGTSVPTDTQYF.

The genes are TRBV19 and TRBJ2-7; 7 nucleotides align to TRBD1. V lost 7 bases, J lost 3 bases, and 3 bases stayed unmatched. In germline, CDR1 is LNHDA, CDR2 SQIVND (reference sequence). This CDR3 comprises 12 residues. CDR3 protein: CASNHRGYEQYF. The CDR3 region has the DNA TGTGCCAGTAACCACAGGGGCTACGAGCAGTACTTC.

The genes are TRBV7-2 and TRBJ2-3; 9 nucleotides align to TRBD1. CDR3 length: 15 residues. The germline V gene encodes CDR1 SGHTA and CDR2 FQGNSA. With 5 bases clipped from V and 3 bases from J, the junction kept 6 bases outside the gene matches. CDR3: CASSRQGVPTDTQYF. For the CDR3, the DNA is TGTGCCAGCAGCCGACAGGGGGTTCCGACAGATACGCAGTATTTT.